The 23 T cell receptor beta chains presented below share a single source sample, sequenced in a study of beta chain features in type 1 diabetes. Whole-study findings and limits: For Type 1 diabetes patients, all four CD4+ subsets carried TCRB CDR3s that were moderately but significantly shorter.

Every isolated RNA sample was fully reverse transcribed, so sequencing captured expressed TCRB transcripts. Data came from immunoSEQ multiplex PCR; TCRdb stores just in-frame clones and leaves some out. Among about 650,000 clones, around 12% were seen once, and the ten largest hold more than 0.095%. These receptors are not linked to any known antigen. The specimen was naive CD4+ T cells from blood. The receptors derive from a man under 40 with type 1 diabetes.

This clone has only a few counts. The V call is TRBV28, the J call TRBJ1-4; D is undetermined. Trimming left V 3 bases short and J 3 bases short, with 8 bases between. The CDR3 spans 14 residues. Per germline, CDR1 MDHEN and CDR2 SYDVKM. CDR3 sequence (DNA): TGTGCCAGCAGTTTCGCGGGTTCTAATGAAAAACTGTTTTTT. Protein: CASSFAGSNEKLFF.

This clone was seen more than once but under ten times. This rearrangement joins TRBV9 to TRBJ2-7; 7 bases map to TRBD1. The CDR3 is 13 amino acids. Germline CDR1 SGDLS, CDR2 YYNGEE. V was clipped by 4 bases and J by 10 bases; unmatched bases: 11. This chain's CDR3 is CASSPVGGPIQYF. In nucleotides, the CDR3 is TGTGCCAGCAGCCCCGTAGGGGGCCCCATCCAGTACTTC.

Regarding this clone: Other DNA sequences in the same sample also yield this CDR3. CDR3 amino acids: CASSVRGDTEAFF. CDR3 in DNA: TGTGCCAGCAGCGTACGGGGTGACACTGAAGCTTTCTTT. V gene TRBV9 combines with J gene TRBJ1-1; unclear D gene. The CDR3 runs to 13 residues. Trimming pared 1 base from V and 3 bases from J, leaving 7 bases between. Germline V gives CDR1 SGDLS, CDR2 YYNGEE. The full variable domain, its missing parts supplied by reference TRBV9 and TRBJ1-1, is DSGVTQTPKHLITATGQRVTLRCSPRSGDLSVYWYQQSLDQGLQFLIQYYNGEERAKGNILERFSAQQFPDLHSELNLSSLELGDSALYFCASSVRGDTEAFFGQGTRLTVV.

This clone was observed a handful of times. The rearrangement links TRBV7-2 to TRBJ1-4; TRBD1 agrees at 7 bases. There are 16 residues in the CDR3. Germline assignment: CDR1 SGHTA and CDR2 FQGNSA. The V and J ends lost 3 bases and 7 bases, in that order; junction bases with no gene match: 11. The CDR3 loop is CASSFGGTAGSEKLFF. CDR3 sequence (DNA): TGTGCCAGCAGCTTTGGCGGGACAGCGGGTAGTGAAAAACTGTTTTTT.

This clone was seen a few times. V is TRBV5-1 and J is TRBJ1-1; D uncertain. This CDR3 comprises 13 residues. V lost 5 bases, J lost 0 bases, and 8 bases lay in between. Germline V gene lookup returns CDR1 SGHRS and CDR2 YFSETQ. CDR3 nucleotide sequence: TGCGCCAGCAGAGCGGAGATGAACACTGAAGCTTTCTTT. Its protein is CASRAEMNTEAFF.

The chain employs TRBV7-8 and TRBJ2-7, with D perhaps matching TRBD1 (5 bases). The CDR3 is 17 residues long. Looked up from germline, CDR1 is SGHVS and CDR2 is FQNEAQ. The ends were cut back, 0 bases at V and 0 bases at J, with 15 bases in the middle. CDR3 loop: CASSLAPRRETSYEQYF. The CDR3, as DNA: TGTGCCAGCAGCTTAGCGCCTCGCAGGGAAACCTCCTACGAGCAGTACTTC.

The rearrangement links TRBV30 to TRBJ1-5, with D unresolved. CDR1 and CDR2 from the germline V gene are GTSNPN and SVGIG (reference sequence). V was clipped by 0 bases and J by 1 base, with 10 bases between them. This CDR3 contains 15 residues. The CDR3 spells CAWSVRRPSNQPQHF. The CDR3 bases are TGTGCCTGGAGTGTACGTAGGCCGAGCAATCAGCCCCAGCATTTT.

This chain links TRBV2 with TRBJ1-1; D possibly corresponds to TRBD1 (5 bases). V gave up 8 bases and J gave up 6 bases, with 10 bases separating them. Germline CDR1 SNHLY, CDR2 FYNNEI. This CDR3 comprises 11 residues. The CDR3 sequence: CASGRQSEAFF. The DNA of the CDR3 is TGTGCCAGCGGTCGACAGTCTGAAGCTTTCTTT.

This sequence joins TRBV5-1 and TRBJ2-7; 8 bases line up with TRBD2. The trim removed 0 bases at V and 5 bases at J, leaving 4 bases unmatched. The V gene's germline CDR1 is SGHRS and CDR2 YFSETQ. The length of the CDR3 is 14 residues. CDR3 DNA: TGCGCCAGCAGCTTGGACGTTAGCGGGGACGAGCAGTACTTC. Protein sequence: CASSLDVSGDEQYF.

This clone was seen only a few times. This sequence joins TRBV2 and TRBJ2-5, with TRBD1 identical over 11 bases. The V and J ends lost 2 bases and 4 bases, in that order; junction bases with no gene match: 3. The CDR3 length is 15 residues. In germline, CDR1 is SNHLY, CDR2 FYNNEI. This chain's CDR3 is CASSERTGGVETQYF. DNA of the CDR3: TGTGCCAGCAGTGAAAGGACAGGGGGCGTAGAGACCCAGTACTTC.

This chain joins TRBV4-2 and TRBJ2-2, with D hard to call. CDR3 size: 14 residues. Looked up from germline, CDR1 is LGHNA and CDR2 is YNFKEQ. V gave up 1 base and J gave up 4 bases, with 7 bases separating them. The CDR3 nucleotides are TGTGCCAGCAGCCAAGTAACCTTCACCGGGGAGCTGTTTTTT. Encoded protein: CASSQVTFTGELFF.

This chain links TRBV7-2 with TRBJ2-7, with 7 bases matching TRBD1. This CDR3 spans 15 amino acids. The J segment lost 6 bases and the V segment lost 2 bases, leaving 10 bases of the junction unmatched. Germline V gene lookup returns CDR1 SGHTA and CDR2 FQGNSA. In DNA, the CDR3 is TGTGCCAGCAGCTTACCGGGACAGTCCTACACCGAGCAGTACTTC. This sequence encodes CASSLPGQSYTEQYF.

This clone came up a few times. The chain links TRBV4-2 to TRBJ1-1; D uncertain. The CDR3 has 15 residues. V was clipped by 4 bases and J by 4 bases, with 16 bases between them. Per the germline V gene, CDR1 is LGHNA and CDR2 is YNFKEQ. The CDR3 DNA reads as TGTGCCAGCAGCCGTAGCGAGGCCGGTACCACTGAAGCTTTCTTT. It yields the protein CASSRSEAGTTEAFF.

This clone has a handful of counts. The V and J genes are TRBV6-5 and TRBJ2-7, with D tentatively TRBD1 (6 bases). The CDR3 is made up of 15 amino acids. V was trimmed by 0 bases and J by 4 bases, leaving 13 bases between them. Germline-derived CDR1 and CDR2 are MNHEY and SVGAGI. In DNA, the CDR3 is TGTGCCAGCAGTTACTCGGCAGGGGCCTTGTACGAGCAGTACTTC. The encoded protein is CASSYSAGALYEQYF.

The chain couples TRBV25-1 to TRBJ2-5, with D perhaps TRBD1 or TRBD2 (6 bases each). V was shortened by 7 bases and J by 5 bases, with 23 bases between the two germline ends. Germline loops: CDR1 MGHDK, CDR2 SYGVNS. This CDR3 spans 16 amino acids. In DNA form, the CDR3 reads TGTGCCAGCACTCCCCAAGTCGGGGGCGGTGGGGAGACCCAGTACTTC. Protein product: CASTPQVGGGGETQYF.

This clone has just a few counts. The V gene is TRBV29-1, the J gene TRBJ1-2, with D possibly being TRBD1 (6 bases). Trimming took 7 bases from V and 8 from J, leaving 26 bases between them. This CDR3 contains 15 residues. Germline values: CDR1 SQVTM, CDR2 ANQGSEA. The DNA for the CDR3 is TGCAGCGAACGGCCAATCTCAGGGGCAATAGGCGGCTACACCTTC. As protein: CSERPISGAIGGYTF.

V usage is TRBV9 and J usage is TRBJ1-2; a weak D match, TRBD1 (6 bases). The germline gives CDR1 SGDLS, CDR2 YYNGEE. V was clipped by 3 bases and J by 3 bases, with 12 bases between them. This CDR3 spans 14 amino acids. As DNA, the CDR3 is TGTGCCAGCAGCGCCTTACAGGGCTACTATGGCTACACCTTC. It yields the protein CASSALQGYYGYTF.

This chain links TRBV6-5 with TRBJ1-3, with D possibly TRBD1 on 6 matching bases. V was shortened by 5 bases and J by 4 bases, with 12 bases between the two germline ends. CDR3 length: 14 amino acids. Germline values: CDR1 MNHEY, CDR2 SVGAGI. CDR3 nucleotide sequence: TGTGCCAGCAGTAGACAGGAAATGGGAAACACCATATATTTT. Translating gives CASSRQEMGNTIYF.

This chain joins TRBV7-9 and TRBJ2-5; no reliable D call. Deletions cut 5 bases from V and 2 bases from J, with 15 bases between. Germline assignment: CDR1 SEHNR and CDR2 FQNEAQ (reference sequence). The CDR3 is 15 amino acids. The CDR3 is CASSPPFATQETQYF. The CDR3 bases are TGTGCCAGCAGCCCCCCCTTCGCAACGCAAGAGACCCAGTACTTC. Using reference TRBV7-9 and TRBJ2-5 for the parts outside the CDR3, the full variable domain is DTGVSQNPRHKITKRGQNVTFRCDPISEHNRLYWYRQTLGQGPEFLTYFQNEAQLEKSRLLSDRFSAERPKGSFSTLEIQRTEQGDSAMYLCASSPPFATQETQYFGPGTRLLVL.

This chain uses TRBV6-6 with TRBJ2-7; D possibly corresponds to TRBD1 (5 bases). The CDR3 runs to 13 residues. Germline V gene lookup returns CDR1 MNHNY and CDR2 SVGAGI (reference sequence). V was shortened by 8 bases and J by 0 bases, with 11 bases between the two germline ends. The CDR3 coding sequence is TGTGCCAGCGAGGACATGCTCTCCTACGAGCAGTACTTC. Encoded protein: CASEDMLSYEQYF.

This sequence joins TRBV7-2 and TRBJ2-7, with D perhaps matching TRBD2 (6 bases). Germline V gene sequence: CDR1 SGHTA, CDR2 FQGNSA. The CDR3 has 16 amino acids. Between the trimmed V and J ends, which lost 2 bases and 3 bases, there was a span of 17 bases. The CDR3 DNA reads TGTGCCAGCAGCTTAACCCTGAGTGACGGGAGCTACGAGCAGTACTTC. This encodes CASSLTLSDGSYEQYF.

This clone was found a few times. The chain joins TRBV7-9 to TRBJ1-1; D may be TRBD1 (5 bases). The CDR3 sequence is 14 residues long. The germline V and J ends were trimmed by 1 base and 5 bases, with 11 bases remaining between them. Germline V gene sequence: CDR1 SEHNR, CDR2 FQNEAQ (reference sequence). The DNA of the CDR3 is TGTGCCAGCAGCTTAGTGGGCAGGGCTACTGAAGCTTTCTTT. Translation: CASSLVGRATEAFF. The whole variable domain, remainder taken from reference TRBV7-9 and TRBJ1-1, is DTGVSQNPRHKITKRGQNVTFRCDPISEHNRLYWYRQTLGQGPEFLTYFQNEAQLEKSRLLSDRFSAERPKGSFSTLEIQRTEQGDSAMYLCASSLVGRATEAFFGQGTRLTVV.

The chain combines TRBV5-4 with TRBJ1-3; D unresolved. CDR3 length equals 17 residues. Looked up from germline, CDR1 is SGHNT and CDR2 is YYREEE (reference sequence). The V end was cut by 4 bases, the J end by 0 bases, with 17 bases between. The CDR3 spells CASSQVPVSSSGNTIYF. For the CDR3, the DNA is TGTGCCAGCAGCCAGGTGCCAGTTTCTAGCTCTGGAAACACCATATATTTT. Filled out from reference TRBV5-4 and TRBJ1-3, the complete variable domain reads ETGVTQSPTHLIKTRGQQVTLRCSSQSGHNTVSWYQQALGQGPQFIFQYYREEENGRGNFPPRFSGLQFPNYSSELNVNALELDDSALYLCASSQVPVSSSGNTIYFGEGSWLTVV.